This TCR beta chain was documented in a study of spatial heterogeneity in lung cancer. Study details: Within raw reads, each unique TCR and UMI combination appeared on average more than ten times.

V dropped 6 bases and J dropped 0 bases, with 18 bases sitting between them. Germline lookup yields CDR1 MNHEY and CDR2 SVGAGI. This CDR3 has 16 residues. At least ten counts were recorded for this clonotype. TCR cDNA molecules were tagged individually, and each one carried a unique molecular identifier. MiXCR was run by TCRdb on the 5' RACE reads, yielding one entry per CDR3 protein. Of some 15,000 distinct CDR3 sequences listed, around 13% are singletons. The time point was: sample taken at primary tumor resection. Without sorting, whole RNA was sequenced from tumor, nontumor lung or frozen PBMC. Untreated early-stage non-small cell lung cancer patients, roughly 72 in total, were the donors.

The clonotype originates from a male donor with early-stage non-small cell lung cancer. This specimen consisted of PBMCs, obtained at surgery. J is TRBJ2-7 and V is TRBV6-5; D call uncertain. The CDR3 nucleotides read TGTGCCAGCAGCTCGGCCCGGATGGGGTCCTCCTACGAGCAGTACTTC. It specifies CASSSARMGSSYEQYF.